These 13 T cell receptor beta chains came from one sample sequenced in a study of T cells in localized non-small cell lung cancer (dated by TCRdb to the early 2020s). The library was prepared using the immunoSEQ multiplex PCR assay. TCRdb provides this immuneACCESS table in a form limited to in-frame rearrangements. Some clones are lacking; in checked studies, under half of them reflect an unresolved V gene, and why the rest are absent is not known. The sample has about 78,000 clones on record, 84% of them singletons. The top ten clones comprise approximately 2.8% of the sample. Specimen: peripheral blood, collected before any cancer treatment. These receptors were obtained from a man between 35 and 75 years old with stage I lung adenocarcinoma.

The rearrangement joins TRBV11-1 to TRBJ1-2; D may be TRBD1 (5 bases). The germline V gene has CDR1 SGHAT and CDR2 FQDESV (reference sequence). Trimming left V 6 bases short and J 7 bases short, with 18 bases between. The CDR3 spans 14 residues. The CDR3: CASSFETGVVGYTF. The CDR3 DNA reads as TGTGCCAGCAGTTTCGAGACGGGGGTTGTTGGCTACACCTTC.

Ten or more counts support this clone. The V and J genes are TRBV5-1 and TRBJ1-4; D gene ambiguous. V dropped 1 base and J dropped 0 bases, with 7 bases sitting between them. CDR3 length: 15 residues. Germline V gene sequence: CDR1 SGHRS, CDR2 YFSETQ. The CDR3 DNA reads TGCGCCAGCAGCTTGAGGAGTGCAACTAATGAAAAACTGTTTTTT. Its translation: CASSLRSATNEKLFF.

This chain connects TRBV19 to TRBJ2-1, with D possibly TRBD2 on 5 matching bases. Trimming removed 6 bases from V and 6 bases from J, with 21 bases in between. Germline-derived CDR1 and CDR2 are LNHDA and SQIVND (reference sequence). The CDR3 is 16 residues long. CDR3: CASRDPRGYYGNEQFF. The CDR3 coding sequence is TGTGCCAGTAGAGACCCCCGGGGATACTACGGCAATGAGCAGTTCTTC. The variable domain in full, with the rest retrieved from reference TRBV19 and TRBJ2-1, is DGGITQSPKYLFRKEGQNVTLSCEQNLNHDAMYWYRQDPGQGLRLIYYSQIVNDFQKGDIAEGYSVSREKKESFPLTVTSAQKNPTAFYLCASRDPRGYYGNEQFFGPGTRLTVL.

This clone occurred once. The chain has TRBV27 and TRBJ2-1, with D uncertain. This CDR3 has 15 amino acids. CDR1 and CDR2 from the germline V gene are MNHEY and SMNVEV (reference sequence). V lost 2 bases to trimming and J lost 0 bases, with 8 bases between them. In DNA form, the CDR3 reads TGTGCCAGCAGTTTAGCCGCGAGCTCCTACAATGAGCAGTTCTTC. This translates into CASSLAASSYNEQFF.

V usage is TRBV5-1 and J usage is TRBJ2-1; D may be TRBD2 (6 bases). CDR3 length equals 11 residues. V was pared by 7 bases and J by 12 bases, with 14 bases between. Germline CDR1 reads SGHRS; CDR2 reads YFSETQ. The CDR3 DNA follows: TGCGCCAGCGGGGACTCCTTATTGCAGTTCTTC. The encoded protein is CASGDSLLQFF. Supplemented by reference TRBV5-1 and TRBJ2-1, the full variable domain reads KAGVTQTPRYLIKTRGQQVTLSCSPISGHRSVSWYQQTPGQGLQFLFEYFSETQRNKGNFPGRFSGRQFSNSRSEMNVSTLELGDSALYLCASGDSLLQFFGPGTRLTVL.

The rearrangement joins TRBV11-2 to TRBJ2-2, with unresolved D. V lost 3 bases and J lost 3, with 2 bases in between. Germline CDR1 and CDR2: SGHAT and FQNNGV. The CDR3 is 12 residues long. Here the CDR3 DNA reads TGTGCCAGCAGCTTTCACACCGGGGAGCTGTTTTTT. Amino acids: CASSFHTGELFF.

The rearrangement joins TRBV6-6 to TRBJ2-7; TRBD1 matches at 7 bases. CDR1 is MNHNY and CDR2 is SVGAGI in the germline V gene (reference sequence). Trimming at V came to 6 bases and at J to 3 bases, leaving 8 bases not matched to a gene. CDR3 length equals 14 residues. The CDR3 nucleotides read TGTGCCAGCAGCGACAGGGTTCAGGACTACGAGCAGTACTTC. Residues: CASSDRVQDYEQYF.

This chain links TRBV30 with TRBJ2-7; TRBD1 matches 10 bases. Germline V gene data show CDR1 as GTSNPN and CDR2 as SVGIG (reference sequence). V dropped 1 base and J dropped 7; count of bases not matched to a gene: 4. The CDR3 loop spans 13 amino acids. In nucleotides, the CDR3 is TGTGCCTGGAGTGGACAGGGGGCGGGTGAGCAGTACTTC. Residues: CAWSGQGAGEQYF.

The genes are TRBV7-9 and TRBJ2-3; D gene uncertain. Between the trimmed V and J ends, which lost 10 bases and 0 bases, there was a span of 11 bases. The germline V gene has CDR1 SEHNR and CDR2 FQNEAQ (reference sequence). This CDR3 is built from 13 residues. CDR3 loop: CATTLDSTDTQYF. The CDR3 nucleotides are TGTGCCACCACGCTGGATAGCACAGATACGCAGTATTTT. Full variable domain (rest looked up from reference TRBV7-9 and TRBJ2-3): DTGVSQNPRHKITKRGQNVTFRCDPISEHNRLYWYRQTLGQGPEFLTYFQNEAQLEKSRLLSDRFSAERPKGSFSTLEIQRTEQGDSAMYLCATTLDSTDTQYFGPGTRLTVL.

The chain employs TRBV19 and TRBJ2-1; 7 bases are a match to TRBD2. The CDR3 length is 12 residues. The germline V gene has CDR1 LNHDA and CDR2 SQIVND (reference sequence). With 4 bases clipped from V and 13 bases from J, the junction kept 7 bases outside the gene matches. The CDR3, as DNA: TGTGCCAGTAGTAAGGGGAGGGATGGCCAGTTCTTC. This translates into CASSKGRDGQFF.

The count of this clone is one. The V call is TRBV7-8, the J call TRBJ2-7; tentatively, D is TRBD1 (6 bases). The CDR3 runs to 11 residues. V lost 1 base to trimming and J lost 10 bases, with 8 bases between them. Germline values: CDR1 SGHVS, CDR2 FQNEAQ. CDR3 amino acids: CASSLVDSQYF. The CDR3 nucleotides read TGTGCCAGCAGCTTAGTGGACAGTCAGTACTTC.

This chain uses TRBV9 with TRBJ2-2, with D hard to call. Trimming stripped 2 bases from V and 0 bases from J, with 11 bases between. Germline values: CDR1 SGDLS, CDR2 YYNGEE. This CDR3 is built from 16 residues. CDR3 in DNA: TGTGCCAGCAGCGTCCTTTATTCACCGAACACCGGGGAGCTGTTTTTT. Its translation: CASSVLYSPNTGELFF. Variable domain in full (rest from reference TRBV9 and TRBJ2-2): DSGVTQTPKHLITATGQRVTLRCSPRSGDLSVYWYQQSLDQGLQFLIQYYNGEERAKGNILERFSAQQFPDLHSELNLSSLELGDSALYFCASSVLYSPNTGELFFGEGSRLTVL.

This clone has just a few counts. The chain is built from TRBV27 and TRBJ2-1; 9 bases match TRBD2. This CDR3 contains 16 residues. Per germline, CDR1 MNHEY and CDR2 SMNVEV (reference sequence). Losses at the gene ends were 3 bases for V and 3 bases for J; bases not matched to a gene: 6. CDR3 DNA sequence: TGTGCCAGCAGTTTGTTTAGCGGGAGAATCTACAATGAGCAGTTCTTC. It encodes CASSLFSGRIYNEQFF.